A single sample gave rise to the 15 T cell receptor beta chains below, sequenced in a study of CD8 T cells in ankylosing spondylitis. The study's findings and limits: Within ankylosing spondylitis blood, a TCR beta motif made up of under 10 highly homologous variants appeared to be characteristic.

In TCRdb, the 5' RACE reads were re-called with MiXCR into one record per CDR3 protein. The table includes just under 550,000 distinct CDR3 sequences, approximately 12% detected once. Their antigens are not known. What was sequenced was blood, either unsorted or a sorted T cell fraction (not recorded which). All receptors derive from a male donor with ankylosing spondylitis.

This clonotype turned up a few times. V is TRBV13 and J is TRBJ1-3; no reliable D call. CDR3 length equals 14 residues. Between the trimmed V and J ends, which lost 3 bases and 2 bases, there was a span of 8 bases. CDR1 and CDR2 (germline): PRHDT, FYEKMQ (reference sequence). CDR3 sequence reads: CASSFQKAGNTIYF. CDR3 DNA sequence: TGTGCCAGCAGCTTTCAGAAAGCTGGAAACACCATATATTTT.

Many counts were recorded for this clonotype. The CDR3 spells CASSLQGPDNEQFF. DNA of the CDR3: TGCGCCAGCAGCCTTCAGGGGCCTGACAATGAGCAGTTCTTC. V is TRBV5-1 and J is TRBJ2-1; D is possibly TRBD1 (6 bases). V was shortened by 4 bases and J by 5 bases, with 13 bases between the two germline ends. Per the germline V gene, CDR1 is SGHRS and CDR2 is YFSETQ. CDR3 size: 14 residues.

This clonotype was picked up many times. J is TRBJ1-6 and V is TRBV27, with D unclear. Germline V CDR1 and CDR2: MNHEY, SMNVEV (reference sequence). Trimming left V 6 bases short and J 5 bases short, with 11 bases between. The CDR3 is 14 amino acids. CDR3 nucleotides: TGTGCCAGCAGCCCTGGACGAAATAATTCACCCCTCCACTTT. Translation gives CASSPGRNNSPLHF.

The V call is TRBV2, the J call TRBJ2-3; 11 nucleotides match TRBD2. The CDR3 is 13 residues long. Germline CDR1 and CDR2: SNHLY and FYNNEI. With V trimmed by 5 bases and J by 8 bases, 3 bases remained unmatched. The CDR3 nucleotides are TGTGCCAGCAGTTATACTAGCGGGGGTACGCAGTATTTT. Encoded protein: CASSYTSGGTQYF.

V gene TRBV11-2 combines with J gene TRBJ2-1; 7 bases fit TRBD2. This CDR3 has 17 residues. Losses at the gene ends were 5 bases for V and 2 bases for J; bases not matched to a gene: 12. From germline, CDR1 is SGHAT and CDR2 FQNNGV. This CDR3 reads CASSRPFPAGAYNEQFF. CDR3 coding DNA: TGTGCCAGCAGCCGTCCCTTTCCGGCGGGGGCCTACAATGAGCAGTTCTTC.

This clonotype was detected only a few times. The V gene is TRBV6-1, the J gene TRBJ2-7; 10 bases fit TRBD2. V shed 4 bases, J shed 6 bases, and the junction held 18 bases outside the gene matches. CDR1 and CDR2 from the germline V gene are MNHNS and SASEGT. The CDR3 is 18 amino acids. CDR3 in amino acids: CASSALPIASGSMGEQYV. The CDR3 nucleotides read TGTGCCAGCAGTGCCCTACCAATAGCTAGCGGGAGCATGGGCGAGCAGTACGTC.

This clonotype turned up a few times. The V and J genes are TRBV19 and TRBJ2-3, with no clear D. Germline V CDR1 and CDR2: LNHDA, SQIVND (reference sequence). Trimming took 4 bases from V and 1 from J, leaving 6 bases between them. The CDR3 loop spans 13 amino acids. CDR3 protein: CASSNTRTDTQYF. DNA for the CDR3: TGTGCCAGTAGTAACACTCGCACAGATACGCAGTATTTT.

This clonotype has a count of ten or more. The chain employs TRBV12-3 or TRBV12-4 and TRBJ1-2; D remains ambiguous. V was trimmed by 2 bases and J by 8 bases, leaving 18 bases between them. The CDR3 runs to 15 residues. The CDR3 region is CASSLSVRLPQGYTF. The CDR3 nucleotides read TGTGCCAGCAGTTTATCTGTCCGGCTCCCTCAGGGCTACACCTTC.

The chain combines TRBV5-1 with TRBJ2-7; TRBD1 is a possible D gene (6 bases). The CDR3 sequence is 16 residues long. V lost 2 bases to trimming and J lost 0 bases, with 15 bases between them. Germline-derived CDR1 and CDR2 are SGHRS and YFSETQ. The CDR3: CASSLNQGLASYEQYF. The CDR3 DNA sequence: TGCGCCAGCAGCTTAAATCAGGGGTTAGCCTCCTACGAGCAGTACTTC.

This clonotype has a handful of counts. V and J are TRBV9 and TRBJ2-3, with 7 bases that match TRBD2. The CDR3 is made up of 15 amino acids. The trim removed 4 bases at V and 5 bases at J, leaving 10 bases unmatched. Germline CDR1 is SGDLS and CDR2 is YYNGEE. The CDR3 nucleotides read TGTGCCAGCAGCCAAAGGTGGGAGGGTGGAGATACGCAGTATTTT. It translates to CASSQRWEGGDTQYF.

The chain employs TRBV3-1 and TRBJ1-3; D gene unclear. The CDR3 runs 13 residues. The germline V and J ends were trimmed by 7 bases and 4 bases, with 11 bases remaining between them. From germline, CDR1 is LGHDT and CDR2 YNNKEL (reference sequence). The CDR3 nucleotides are TGTGCCAGCATCACGACGGGGGGAAACACCATATATTTT. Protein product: CASITTGGNTIYF.

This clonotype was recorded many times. The CDR3, as DNA: TGTGCCAGCAGTAAGCGGGAGGGCACCGGGGAGCTGTTTTTT. This gives the protein CASSKREGTGELFF. The chain couples TRBV25-1 to TRBJ2-2; TRBD2 matches 10 bases. Trimming took 5 bases from V and 4 from J; bases not matched to a gene: 1. CDR1 is MGHDK, CDR2 SYGVNS, per germline. The CDR3 covers 14 residues.

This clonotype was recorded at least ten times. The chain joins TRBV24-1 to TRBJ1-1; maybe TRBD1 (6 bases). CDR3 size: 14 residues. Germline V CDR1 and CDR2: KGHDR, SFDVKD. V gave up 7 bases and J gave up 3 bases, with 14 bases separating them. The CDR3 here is CATRDGTTYTEAFF. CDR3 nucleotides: TGTGCCACCAGAGACGGGACAACGTACACTGAAGCTTTCTTT.

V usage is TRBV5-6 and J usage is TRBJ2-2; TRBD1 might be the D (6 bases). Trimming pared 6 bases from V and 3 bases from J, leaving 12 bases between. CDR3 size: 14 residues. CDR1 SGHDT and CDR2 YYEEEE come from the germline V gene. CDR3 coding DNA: TGTGCCAGCACCGAGACAGGAGACACCGGGGAGCTGTTTTTT. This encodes CASTETGDTGELFF.

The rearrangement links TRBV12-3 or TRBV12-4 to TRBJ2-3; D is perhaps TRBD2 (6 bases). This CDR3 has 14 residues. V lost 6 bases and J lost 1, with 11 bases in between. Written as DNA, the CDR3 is TGTGCCAGCAGGGTGGGGGGTGGCACAGATACGCAGTATTTT. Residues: CASRVGGGTDTQYF.